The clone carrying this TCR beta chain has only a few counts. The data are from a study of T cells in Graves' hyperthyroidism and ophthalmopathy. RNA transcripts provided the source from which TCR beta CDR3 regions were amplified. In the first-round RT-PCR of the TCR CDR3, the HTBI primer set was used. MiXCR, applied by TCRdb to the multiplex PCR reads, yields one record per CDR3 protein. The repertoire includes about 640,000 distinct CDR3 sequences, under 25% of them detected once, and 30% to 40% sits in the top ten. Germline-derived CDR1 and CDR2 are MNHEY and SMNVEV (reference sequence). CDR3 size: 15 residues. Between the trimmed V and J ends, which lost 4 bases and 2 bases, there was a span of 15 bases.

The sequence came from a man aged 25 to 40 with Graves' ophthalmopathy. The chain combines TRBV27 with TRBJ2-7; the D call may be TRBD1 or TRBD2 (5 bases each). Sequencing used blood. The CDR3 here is CASSSGWQDTYEQYF. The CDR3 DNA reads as TGTGCCAGCAGTTCGGGGTGGCAGGACACCTACGAGCAGTACTTC.